This TCR beta chain was obtained from a study of graft-versus-host responses after intestinal transplantation. Study at large: All of the recipients had induction that used anti-thymocyte globulin, then tacrolimus and steroids for about 3 years. Study-level results: The recipient marrow held GvH clones, and some of them showed up first in ileum or blood.

This clone was picked up a small number of times. Antigen: not known. Libraries were prepared by immunoSEQ multiplex PCR; TCRdb keeps only in-frame clonotypes and omits some of them. The table lists around 16,000 clones, almost 80% of them singletons. CDR1 is SGHRS, CDR2 YFSETQ, per germline. V was shortened by 0 bases and J by 1 base, with 8 bases between the two germline ends. This CDR3 is built from 15 residues. Researchers processed graft tissue to release intraepithelial and lamina propria lymphocytes. The clonotype was recovered from a human patient who received an intestinal transplant, so some T cells may come from the graft donor. The material sequenced was ileum tissue, taken roughly 490 days after intestinal transplant. The gene calls are TRBV5-1 and TRBJ1-5; the D is unclear. CDR3 sequence (DNA): TGCGCCAGCAGCTTGGAGGGTAGAAGCAATCAGCCCCAGCATTTT. Translated: CASSLEGRSNQPQHF.